This T cell receptor beta chain was captured in a study of CD8 T cells in Susac syndrome. Looked up from germline, CDR1 is MDHEN and CDR2 is SYDVKM. This CDR3 is built from 13 residues. V shed 6 bases and J shed 5 bases, with 13 bases lying between them. Negative isolation was used for CD8+ and CD4+ T cells, and FACS enrichment was applied to TEMRA cells. RNA amounts of about 0.5 to 1 ug underwent reverse transcription with random hexamers. Multiplex immunoSEQ PCR targeted 54 Vbeta and 13 Jbeta TCR beta segments. TCRdb reanalysed the immunoSEQ multiplex PCR reads using MiXCR and keeps one entry per CDR3 protein. The data hold 55,000 to 85,000 distinct CDR3 sequences, with 96% observed a single time.

The origin of this receptor is a human donor with multiple sclerosis. Sequencing was carried out using CD4+ T cells from PBMCs. The J gene is TRBJ2-5, the V gene TRBV28; D not certain. CDR3 sequence: CASSRRKGETQYF. The CDR3 DNA follows: TGTGCCAGCAGCCGCAGAAAAGGGGAGACCCAGTACTTC. Variable domain in full (rest from reference TRBV28 and TRBJ2-5): DVKVTQSSRYLVKRTGEKVFLECVQDMDHENMFWYRQDPGLGLRLIYFSYDVKMKEKGDIPEGYSVSREKKERFSLILESASTNQTSMYLCASSRRKGETQYFGPGTRLLVL.